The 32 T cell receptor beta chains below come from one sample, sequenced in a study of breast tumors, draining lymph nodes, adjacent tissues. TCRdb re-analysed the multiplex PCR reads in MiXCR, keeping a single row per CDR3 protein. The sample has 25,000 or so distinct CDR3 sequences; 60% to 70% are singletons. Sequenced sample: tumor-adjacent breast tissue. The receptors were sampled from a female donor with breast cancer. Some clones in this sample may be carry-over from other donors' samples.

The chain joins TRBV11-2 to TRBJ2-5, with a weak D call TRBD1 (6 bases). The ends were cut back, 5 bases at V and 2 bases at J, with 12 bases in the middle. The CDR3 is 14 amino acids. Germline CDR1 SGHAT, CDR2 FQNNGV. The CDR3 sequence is CASSPRTVQETQYF. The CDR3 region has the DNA TGTGCCAGCAGCCCGAGGACAGTTCAAGAGACCCAGTACTTC.

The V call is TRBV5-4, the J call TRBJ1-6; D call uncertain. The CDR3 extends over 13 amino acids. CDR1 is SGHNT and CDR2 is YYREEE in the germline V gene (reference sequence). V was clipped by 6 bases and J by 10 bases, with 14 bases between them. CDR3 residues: CASMDGLSSPLHF. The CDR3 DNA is TGTGCCAGCATGGACGGGTTAAGCTCACCCCTCCACTTT. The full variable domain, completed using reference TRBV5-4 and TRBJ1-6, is ETGVTQSPTHLIKTRGQQVTLRCSSQSGHNTVSWYQQALGQGPQFIFQYYREEENGRGNFPPRFSGLQFPNYSSELNVNALELDDSALYLCASMDGLSSPLHFGNGTRLTVT.

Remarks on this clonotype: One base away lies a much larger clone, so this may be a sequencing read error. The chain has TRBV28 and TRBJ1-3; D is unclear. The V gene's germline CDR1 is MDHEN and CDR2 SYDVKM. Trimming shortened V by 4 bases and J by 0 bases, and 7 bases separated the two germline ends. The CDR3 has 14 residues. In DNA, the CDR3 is TGTGCCAGCAGTTCACCGGGCTCTGGAAACACCATATATTTT. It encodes CASSSPGSGNTIYF.

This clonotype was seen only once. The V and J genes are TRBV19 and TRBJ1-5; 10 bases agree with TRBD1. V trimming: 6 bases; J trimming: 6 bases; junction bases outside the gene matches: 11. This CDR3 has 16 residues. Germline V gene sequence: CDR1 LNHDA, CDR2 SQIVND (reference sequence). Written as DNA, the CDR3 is TGTGCCAGTAGGAAAGCCGGGACAGGGGACCGTCAGCCCCAGCATTTT. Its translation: CASRKAGTGDRQPQHF.

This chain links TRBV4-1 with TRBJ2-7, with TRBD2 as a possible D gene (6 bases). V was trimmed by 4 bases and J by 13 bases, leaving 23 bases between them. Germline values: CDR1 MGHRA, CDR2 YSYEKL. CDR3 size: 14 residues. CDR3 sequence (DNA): TGCGCCAGCAGCCGAGTGGGGGAGGTCAACGAGCGCTACTTC. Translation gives CASSRVGEVNERYF.

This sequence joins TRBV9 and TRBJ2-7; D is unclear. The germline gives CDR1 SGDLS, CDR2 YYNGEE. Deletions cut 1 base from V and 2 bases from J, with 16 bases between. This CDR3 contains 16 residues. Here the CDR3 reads CASSVTRLKEAYEQYF. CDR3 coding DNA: TGTGCCAGCAGCGTAACGAGACTCAAAGAGGCCTACGAGCAGTACTTC.

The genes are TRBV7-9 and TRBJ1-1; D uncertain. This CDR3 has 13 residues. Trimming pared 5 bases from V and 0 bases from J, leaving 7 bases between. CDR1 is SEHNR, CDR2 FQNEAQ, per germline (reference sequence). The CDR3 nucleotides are TGTGCCAGCAGCGTACAACTGAACACTGAAGCTTTCTTT. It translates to CASSVQLNTEAFF.

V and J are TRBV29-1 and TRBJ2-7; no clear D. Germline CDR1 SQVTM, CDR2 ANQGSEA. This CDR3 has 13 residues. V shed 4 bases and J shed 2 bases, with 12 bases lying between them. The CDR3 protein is CSVAPAGAYEQYF. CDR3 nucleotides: TGCAGCGTTGCCCCGGCCGGCGCCTACGAGCAGTACTTC.

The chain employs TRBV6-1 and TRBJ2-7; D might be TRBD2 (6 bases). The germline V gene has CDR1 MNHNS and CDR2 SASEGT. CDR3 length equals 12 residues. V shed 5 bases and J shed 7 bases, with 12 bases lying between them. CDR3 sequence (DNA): TGTGCCAGCAGTTTAGCGGTCCTGGAGCAGTACTTC. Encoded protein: CASSLAVLEQYF.

For the CDR3, the DNA is TGCAGTGCTAGGACGACAGGGGGCACCGGGGAGCTGTTTTTT. It encodes CSARTTGGTGELFF. The chain employs TRBV20-1 and TRBJ2-2; 9 bases are shared with TRBD1. There are 14 residues in the CDR3. Looked up from germline, CDR1 is DFQATT and CDR2 is SNEGSKA (reference sequence). J lost 4 bases, V lost 3 bases, and 3 bases had no gene match.

The CDR3, as DNA: TGTGCCAGCAGGAAAGGACAGGGAGGTTCCACCAGCTCCTACAATGAGCAGTTCTTC. Protein product: CASRKGQGGSTSSYNEQFF. The chain has TRBV27 and TRBJ2-1, with 8 bases matching TRBD1. The germline V gene encodes CDR1 MNHEY and CDR2 SMNVEV (reference sequence). This CDR3 region has 19 residues. With 6 bases clipped from V and 0 bases from J, the junction kept 16 bases outside the gene matches.

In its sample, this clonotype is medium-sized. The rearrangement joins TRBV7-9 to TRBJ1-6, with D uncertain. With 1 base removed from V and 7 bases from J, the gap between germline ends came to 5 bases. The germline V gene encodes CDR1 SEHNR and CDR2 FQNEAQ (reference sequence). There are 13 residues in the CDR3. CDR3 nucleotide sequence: TGTGCCAGCAGCTTAGGGGTGAATTCACCCCTCCACTTT. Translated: CASSLGVNSPLHF.

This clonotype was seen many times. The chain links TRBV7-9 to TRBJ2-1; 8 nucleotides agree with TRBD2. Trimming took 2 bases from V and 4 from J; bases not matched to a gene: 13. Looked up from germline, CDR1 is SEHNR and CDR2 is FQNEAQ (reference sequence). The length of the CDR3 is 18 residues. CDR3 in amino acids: CASSLFPPTSEFYNEQFF. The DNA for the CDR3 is TGTGCCAGCAGCTTATTTCCCCCGACTAGCGAGTTTTACAATGAGCAGTTCTTC.

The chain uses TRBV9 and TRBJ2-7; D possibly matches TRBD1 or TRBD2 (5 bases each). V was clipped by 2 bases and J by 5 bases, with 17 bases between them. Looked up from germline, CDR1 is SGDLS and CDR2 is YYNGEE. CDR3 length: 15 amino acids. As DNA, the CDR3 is TGTGCCAGCAGCGTCGAGGGGCACCACTTAGACGAGCAGTACTTC. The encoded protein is CASSVEGHHLDEQYF.

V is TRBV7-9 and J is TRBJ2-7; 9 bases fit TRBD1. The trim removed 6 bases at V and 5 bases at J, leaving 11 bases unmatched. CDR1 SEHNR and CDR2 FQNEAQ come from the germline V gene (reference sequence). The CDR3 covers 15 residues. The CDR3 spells CASSLPGTGMNEQYF. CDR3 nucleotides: TGTGCCAGCAGTTTGCCGGGGACAGGGATGAACGAGCAGTACTTC. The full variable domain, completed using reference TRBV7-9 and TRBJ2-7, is DTGVSQNPRHKITKRGQNVTFRCDPISEHNRLYWYRQTLGQGPEFLTYFQNEAQLEKSRLLSDRFSAERPKGSFSTLEIQRTEQGDSAMYLCASSLPGTGMNEQYFGPGTRLTVT.

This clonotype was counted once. The chain's CDR3 is CSARRQGIAYNSPLHF. Here the CDR3 DNA reads TGCAGTGCTCGCAGACAGGGTATTGCGTATAATTCACCCCTCCACTTT. This chain uses TRBV20-1 with TRBJ1-6; TRBD1 matches at 7 bases. V lost 5 bases to trimming and J lost 4 bases; unmatched junction nucleotides: 11. Germline V gives CDR1 DFQATT, CDR2 SNEGSKA (reference sequence). The CDR3 consists of 16 residues.

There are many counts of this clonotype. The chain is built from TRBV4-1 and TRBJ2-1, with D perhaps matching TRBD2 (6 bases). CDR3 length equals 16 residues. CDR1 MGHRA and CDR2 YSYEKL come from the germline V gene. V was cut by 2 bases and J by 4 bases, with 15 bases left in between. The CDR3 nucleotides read TGCGCCAGCAGCCAAAAGATAGCGGCAGCTTACAATGAGCAGTTCTTC. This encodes CASSQKIAAAYNEQFF.

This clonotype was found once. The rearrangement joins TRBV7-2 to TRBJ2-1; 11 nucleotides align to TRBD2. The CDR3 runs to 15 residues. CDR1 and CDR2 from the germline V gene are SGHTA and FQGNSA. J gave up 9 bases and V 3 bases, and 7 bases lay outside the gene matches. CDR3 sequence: CASSFVASGRSEQFF. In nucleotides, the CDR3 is TGTGCCAGCAGCTTCGTCGCTAGCGGGAGGAGTGAGCAGTTCTTC.

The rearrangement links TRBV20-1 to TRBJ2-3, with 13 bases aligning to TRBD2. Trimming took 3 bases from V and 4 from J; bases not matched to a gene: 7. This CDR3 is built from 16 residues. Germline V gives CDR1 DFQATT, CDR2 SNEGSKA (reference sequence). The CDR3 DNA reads TGCAGTGCTAGTCGACTAGCGGGAGGAGCGGCAGATACGCAGTATTTT. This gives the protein CSASRLAGGAADTQYF.

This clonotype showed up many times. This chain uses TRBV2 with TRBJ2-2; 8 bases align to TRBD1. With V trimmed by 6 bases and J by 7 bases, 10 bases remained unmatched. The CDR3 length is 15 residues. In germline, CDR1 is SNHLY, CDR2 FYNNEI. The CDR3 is CASRYETGGGGELFF. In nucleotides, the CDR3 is TGTGCCAGCAGATATGAAACAGGGGGTGGCGGGGAGCTGTTTTTT.

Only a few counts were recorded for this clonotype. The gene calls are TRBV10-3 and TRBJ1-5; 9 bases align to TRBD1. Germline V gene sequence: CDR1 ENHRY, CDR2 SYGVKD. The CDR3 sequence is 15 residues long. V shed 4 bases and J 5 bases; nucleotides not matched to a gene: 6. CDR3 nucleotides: TGTGCCATCAGTGGGGGGACAGGGACGGATCAGCCCCAGCATTTT. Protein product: CAISGGTGTDQPQHF.

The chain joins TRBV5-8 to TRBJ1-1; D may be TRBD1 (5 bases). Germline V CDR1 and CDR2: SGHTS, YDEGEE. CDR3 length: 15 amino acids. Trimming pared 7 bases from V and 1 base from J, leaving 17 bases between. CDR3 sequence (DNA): TGTGCCAGCTCACCCGTGGGGGGTTCGAACACTGAAGCTTTCTTT. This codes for CASSPVGGSNTEAFF. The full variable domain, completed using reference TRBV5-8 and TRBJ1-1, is EAGVTQSPTHLIKTRGQQATLRCSPISGHTSVYWYQQALGLGLQFLLWYDEGEERNRGNFPPRFSGRQFPNYSSELNVNALELEDSALYLCASSPVGGSNTEAFFGQGTRLTVV.

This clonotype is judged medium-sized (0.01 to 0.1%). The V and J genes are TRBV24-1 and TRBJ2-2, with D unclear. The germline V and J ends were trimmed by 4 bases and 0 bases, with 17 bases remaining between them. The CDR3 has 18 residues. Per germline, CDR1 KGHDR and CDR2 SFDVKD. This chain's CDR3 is CATSEISATRPNTGELFF. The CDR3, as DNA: TGTGCCACCAGTGAAATAAGCGCGACGCGACCGAACACCGGGGAGCTGTTTTTT.

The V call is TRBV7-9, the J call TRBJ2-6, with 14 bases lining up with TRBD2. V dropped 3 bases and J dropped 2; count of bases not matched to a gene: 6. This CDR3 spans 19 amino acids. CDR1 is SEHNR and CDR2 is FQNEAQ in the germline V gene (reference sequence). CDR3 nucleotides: TGTGCCAGCAGCTTGGGACTAGCGGGAGAATTGGCTGGGGCCAACGTCCTGACTTTC. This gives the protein CASSLGLAGELAGANVLTF.

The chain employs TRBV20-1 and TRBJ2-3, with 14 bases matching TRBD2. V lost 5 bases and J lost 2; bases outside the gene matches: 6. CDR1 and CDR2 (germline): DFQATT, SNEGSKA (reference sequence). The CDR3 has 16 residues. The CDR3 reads CSAVGTSGSHTDTQYF. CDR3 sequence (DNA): TGCAGTGCTGTCGGGACTAGCGGGAGCCACACAGATACGCAGTATTTT.

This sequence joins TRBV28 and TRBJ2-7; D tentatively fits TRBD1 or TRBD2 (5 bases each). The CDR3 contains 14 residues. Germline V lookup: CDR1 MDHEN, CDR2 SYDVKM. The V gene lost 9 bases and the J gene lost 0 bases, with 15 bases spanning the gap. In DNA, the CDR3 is TGTGCCAGTACCTTTAGGGGACCCTCCTACGAGCAGTACTTC. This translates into CASTFRGPSYEQYF. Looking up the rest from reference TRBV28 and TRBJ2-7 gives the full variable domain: DVKVTQSSRYLVKRTGEKVFLECVQDMDHENMFWYRQDPGLGLRLIYFSYDVKMKEKGDIPEGYSVSREKKERFSLILESASTNQTSMYLCASTFRGPSYEQYFGPGTRLTVT.

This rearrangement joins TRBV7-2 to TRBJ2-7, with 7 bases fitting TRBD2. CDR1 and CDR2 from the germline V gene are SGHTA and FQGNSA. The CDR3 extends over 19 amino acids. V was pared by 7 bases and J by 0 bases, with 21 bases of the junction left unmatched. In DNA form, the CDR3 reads TGTGCCAGCACCCCACAAAGGGAGGGCGACTTATATTACTCCTACGAGCAGTACTTC. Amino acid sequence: CASTPQREGDLYYSYEQYF.

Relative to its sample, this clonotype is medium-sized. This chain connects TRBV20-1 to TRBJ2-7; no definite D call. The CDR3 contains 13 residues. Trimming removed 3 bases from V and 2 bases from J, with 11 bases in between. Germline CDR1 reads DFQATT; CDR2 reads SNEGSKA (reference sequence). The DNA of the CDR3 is TGCAGTGCTAGGTCCCCCAGCACCTACGAGCAGTACTTC. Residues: CSARSPSTYEQYF.

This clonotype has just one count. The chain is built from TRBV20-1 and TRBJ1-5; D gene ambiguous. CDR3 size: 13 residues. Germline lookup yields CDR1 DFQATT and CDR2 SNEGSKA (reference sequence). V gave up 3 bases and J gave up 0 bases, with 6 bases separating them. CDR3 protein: CSARGSSNQPQHF. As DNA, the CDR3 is TGCAGTGCTAGGGGTTCTAGCAATCAGCCCCAGCATTTT.

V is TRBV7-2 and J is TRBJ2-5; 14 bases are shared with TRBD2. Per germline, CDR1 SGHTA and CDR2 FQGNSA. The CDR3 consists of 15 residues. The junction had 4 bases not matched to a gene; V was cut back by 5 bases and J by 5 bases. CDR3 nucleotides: TGTGCCAGCAGCCAGGGACTAGCGGGAGTGGAGACCCAGTACTTC. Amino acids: CASSQGLAGVETQYF.

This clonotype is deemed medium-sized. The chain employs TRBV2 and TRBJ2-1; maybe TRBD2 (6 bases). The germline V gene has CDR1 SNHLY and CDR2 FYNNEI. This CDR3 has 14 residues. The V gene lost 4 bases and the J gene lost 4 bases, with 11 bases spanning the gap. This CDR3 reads CASSGLATYNEQFF. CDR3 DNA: TGTGCCAGCAGTGGGCTAGCGACGTACAATGAGCAGTTCTTC.

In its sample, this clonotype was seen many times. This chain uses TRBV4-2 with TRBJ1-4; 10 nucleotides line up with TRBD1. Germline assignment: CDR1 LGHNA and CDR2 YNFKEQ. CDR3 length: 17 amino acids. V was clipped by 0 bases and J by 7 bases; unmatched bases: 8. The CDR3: CASSQDDRGLVGEKLFF. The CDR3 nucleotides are TGTGCCAGCAGCCAAGATGACAGGGGGCTGGTTGGTGAAAAACTGTTTTTT.